Each of the 31 T cell receptor beta chains below was sequenced from the same sample in a study of blood T cells in healthy people across ages. Through a sample-barcoded 5' primer and a J-beta primer mix, a second PCR was run for roughly 6 to 11 cycles. MiXCR, run by TCRdb on the 5' RACE reads, gives a single entry per CDR3 protein. Of 1.5 million to 2 million distinct CDR3 sequences in the sample, roughly 52% were seen once. The sequenced material came from blood. The origin of the receptors is a woman aged 40 to 50 in good health.

The genes are TRBV2 and TRBJ2-1; possible D gene TRBD1, 6 bases. CDR1 SNHLY and CDR2 FYNNEI come from the germline V gene. This CDR3 spans 10 amino acids. Trimming removed 9 bases at V and 7 bases at J, with 7 bases between. CDR3 sequence (DNA): TGTGCCAGTCAGGGGAATGAGCAGTTCTTC. It codes for CASQGNEQFF.

This clonotype was detected once. The chain has TRBV15 and TRBJ1-2; tentatively, D is TRBD1 (5 bases). CDR3 size: 14 residues. The V gene lost 1 base and the J gene lost 8 bases, with 14 bases spanning the gap. Germline V gives CDR1 LNHNV, CDR2 YYDKDF (reference sequence). The CDR3, as DNA: TGTGCCACCAGCAGAGCCAGCAGGGCGACGGGCTACACCTTC. The encoded protein is CATSRASRATGYTF.

The V gene is TRBV20-1, the J gene TRBJ2-5; D is unclear. From germline, CDR1 is DFQATT and CDR2 SNEGSKA (reference sequence). The V gene lost 6 bases and the J gene lost 5 bases, with 16 bases spanning the gap. This CDR3 region has 13 residues. This CDR3 reads CSAGAFSAETQYF. The DNA for the CDR3 is TGCAGTGCGGGTGCGTTCAGCGCGGAGACCCAGTACTTC.

The chain carries TRBV6-5 and TRBJ1-2; 7 bases align to TRBD1. The CDR3 has 16 amino acids. Per the germline V gene, CDR1 is MNHEY and CDR2 is SVGAGI. V shed 6 bases and J 0 bases; nucleotides not matched to a gene: 10. Written as DNA, the CDR3 is TGTGCCAGCAGCTTAACAGGGGTGTTAGCTAACTATGGCTACACCTTC. This translates into CASSLTGVLANYGYTF.

The V call is TRBV24-1, the J call TRBJ1-2; D is unresolved. Germline-derived CDR1 and CDR2 are KGHDR and SFDVKD. V lost 4 bases and J lost 2, with 10 bases in between. There are 14 residues in the CDR3. Here the CDR3 reads CATSDPQMNYGYTF. Here the CDR3 DNA reads TGTGCCACCAGTGACCCACAGATGAACTATGGCTACACCTTC.

The J gene is TRBJ2-1, the V gene TRBV7-9, with D hard to call. CDR1 is SEHNR, CDR2 FQNEAQ, per germline (reference sequence). Trimming removed 4 bases from V and 6 bases from J, with 10 bases in between. The CDR3 is 13 residues long. In nucleotides, the CDR3 is TGTGCCAGCAGCTCTTTGGGCGCCAATGAGCAGTTCTTC. Protein: CASSSLGANEQFF.

In its sample, this clonotype was seen a few times. The CDR3 sequence is CASSSPRQALSGSPLHF. The CDR3 DNA sequence: TGTGCCAGCAGTTCCCCCCGACAGGCTCTGAGTGGGTCACCCCTCCACTTT. The J gene is TRBJ1-6, the V gene TRBV28; the D gene is possibly TRBD1 (6 bases). The V gene's germline CDR1 is MDHEN and CDR2 SYDVKM. V was cut by 4 bases and J by 10 bases, with 23 bases left in between. The CDR3 runs 17 residues. The whole variable domain, remainder taken from reference TRBV28 and TRBJ1-6, is DVKVTQSSRYLVKRTGEKVFLECVQDMDHENMFWYRQDPGLGLRLIYFSYDVKMKEKGDIPEGYSVSREKKERFSLILESASTNQTSMYLCASSSPRQALSGSPLHFGNGTRLTVT.

V usage is TRBV6-5 and J usage is TRBJ1-2, with D uncertain. In germline, CDR1 is MNHEY, CDR2 SVGAGI. This CDR3 spans 12 amino acids. V lost 4 bases to trimming and J lost 6 bases, with 9 bases between them. The CDR3 nucleotides read TGTGCCAGCAGTTCCACACAGAATGGCTACACCTTC. Its protein product is CASSSTQNGYTF.

The chain combines TRBV4-3 with TRBJ2-2; D could derive from TRBD1 or TRBD2 (6 bases each). This CDR3 is built from 16 residues. The germline gives CDR1 LGHNA, CDR2 YSLEER. V was shortened by 3 bases and J by 5 bases, with 16 bases between the two germline ends. CDR3 nucleotide sequence: TGCGCCAGCAGCCACTCTCTGGGGGGCGGTACCGGGGAGCTGTTTTTT. Amino acid sequence: CASSHSLGGGTGELFF.

This clonotype was observed a few times. The V and J genes are TRBV5-1 and TRBJ2-1; D possibly matches TRBD1 or TRBD2 (6 bases each). Per germline, CDR1 SGHRS and CDR2 YFSETQ. Trimming left V 4 bases short and J 0 bases short, with 11 bases between. The CDR3 is 15 residues long. CDR3 sequence (DNA): TGCGCCAGCAGCGGGGGGCTGAGCTCCTACAATGAGCAGTTCTTC. Translated: CASSGGLSSYNEQFF.

The rearrangement links TRBV7-2 to TRBJ2-3, with D perhaps matching TRBD2 (5 bases). CDR3 size: 17 residues. Germline CDR1 and CDR2: SGHTA and FQGNSA. Trimming removed 1 base at V and 0 bases at J, with 14 bases between. This CDR3 reads CASSLVFSGVSTDTQYF. CDR3 nucleotides: TGTGCCAGCAGCTTAGTTTTTTCCGGGGTAAGCACAGATACGCAGTATTTT.

The rearrangement uses TRBV28 and TRBJ1-4; the D gene is possibly TRBD1 (5 bases). CDR1 MDHEN and CDR2 SYDVKM come from the germline V gene. This CDR3 has 12 residues. The V and J ends lost 6 bases and 5 bases respectively, with 7 bases between them. The CDR3 reads CASRQGNEKLFF. CDR3 nucleotides: TGTGCCAGCAGGCAGGGAAATGAAAAACTGTTTTTT.

This chain links TRBV5-1 with TRBJ2-1; the D is unclear. The CDR3 spans 14 residues. Trimming cost V 1 base and J 9 bases, with 14 bases left between them. From germline, CDR1 is SGHRS and CDR2 YFSETQ. CDR3 nucleotides: TGCGCCAGCAGCTTGACAGATATACAAAGTGAGCAGTTCTTC. The encoded protein is CASSLTDIQSEQFF. Using reference TRBV5-1 and TRBJ2-1 for the parts outside the CDR3, the full variable domain is KAGVTQTPRYLIKTRGQQVTLSCSPISGHRSVSWYQQTPGQGLQFLFEYFSETQRNKGNFPGRFSGRQFSNSRSEMNVSTLELGDSALYLCASSLTDIQSEQFFGPGTRLTVL.

Note on this clonotype: No conserved phenylalanine or tryptophan ends this CDR3, so it is likely a read error. It is unclear where the CDR3 begins or ends on the DNA, so no DNA is shown, and the CDR3 is as TCRdb lists it. The V call is TRBV4-3, the J call TRBJ2-1; the DNA was not used to check the table's D call, TRBD1. The CDR3 totals 17 residues, both ends included. CDR1 LGHNA and CDR2 YSLEER come from the germline V gene. This CDR3 reads CASSQEVEGAGGYTFGS.

The table lists this clonotype with a few counts. This chain links TRBV4-2 with TRBJ2-3; 10 nucleotides agree with TRBD2. Germline V gene sequence: CDR1 LGHNA, CDR2 YNFKEQ. The CDR3 contains 17 residues. J lost 4 bases, V lost 3 bases, and 10 bases had no gene match. Written as DNA, the CDR3 is TGTGCCAGCAGCCATCAAATAGCGGGGGGCGAGGCAGATACGCAGTATTTT. It is translated as CASSHQIAGGEADTQYF.

This clonotype was counted a few times. The chain combines TRBV5-1 with TRBJ2-7; no clear D gene. The CDR3 contains 14 residues. The germline CDR1 and CDR2 sequences are SGHRS and YFSETQ. V lost 5 bases and J lost 0, with 12 bases in between. The CDR3 is CASRPGRGSYEQYF. Written as DNA, the CDR3 is TGCGCCAGCAGACCGGGTCGCGGCTCCTACGAGCAGTACTTC.

V usage is TRBV20-1 and J usage is TRBJ2-7; TRBD1 agrees at 8 bases. Losses at the gene ends were 8 bases for V and 1 base for J; bases not matched to a gene: 7. Per germline, CDR1 DFQATT and CDR2 SNEGSKA (reference sequence). The CDR3 has 13 residues. Here the CDR3 reads CSSNRQGSYEQYF. CDR3 sequence (DNA): TGCAGTTCTAATAGACAGGGGTCCTACGAGCAGTACTTC.

In this sample, this clonotype turned up a few times. The V and J genes are TRBV10-3 and TRBJ2-1, with D possibly being TRBD1 (6 bases). The V end was cut by 0 bases, the J end by 2 bases, with 11 bases between. The CDR3 totals 16 residues. Germline CDR1 and CDR2: ENHRY and SYGVKD. The CDR3 bases are TGTGCCATCAGTGAGTCGGGGGCAGGGACCTACAATGAGCAGTTCTTC. Residues: CAISESGAGTYNEQFF.

This clonotype was found a few times. This chain connects TRBV20-1 to TRBJ1-2; the match to TRBD1 covers 12 bases. The germline V gene has CDR1 DFQATT and CDR2 SNEGSKA (reference sequence). V lost 6 bases to trimming and J lost 5 bases; unmatched junction nucleotides: 7. The CDR3 covers 14 residues. The DNA for the CDR3 is TGCAGTGCAAACACGGGACAGGGGGCTTATGGCTACACCTTC. This encodes CSANTGQGAYGYTF.

This clonotype has just a few counts. J is TRBJ1-2 and V is TRBV20-1; 7 positions match TRBD1. The CDR3 has 14 residues. The trim removed 5 bases at V and 4 bases at J, leaving 10 bases unmatched. Germline V gene sequence: CDR1 DFQATT, CDR2 SNEGSKA (reference sequence). The CDR3 loop reads CSAGRAGGIYGYTF. CDR3 DNA: TGCAGTGCTGGAAGGGCAGGGGGGATCTATGGCTACACCTTC.

The gene calls are TRBV12-3 or TRBV12-4 and TRBJ2-5; 9 nucleotides align to TRBD1. The DNA end is more similar to TRBJ2-7, so the J call may be wrong. There are 15 residues in the CDR3. Written as DNA, the CDR3 is TGTGCCAGCAGTCTAACCGGGACAGGGTACCACGAGCAGTACTTC. Translation: CASSLTGTGYHEQYF.

J is TRBJ2-3 and V is TRBV6-1; D not certain. Germline CDR1 and CDR2: MNHNS and SASEGT. The CDR3 sequence is 13 residues long. Deletions cut 4 bases from V and 4 bases from J, with 9 bases between. DNA of the CDR3: TGTGCCAGCAGTGCCCAGGAGCCAGATACGCAGTATTTT. It yields the protein CASSAQEPDTQYF.

The sample holds a few counts of this clonotype. This chain connects TRBV12-3 or TRBV12-4 to TRBJ1-2, with 9 nucleotides matching TRBD1. V lost 5 bases to trimming and J lost 5 bases; unmatched junction nucleotides: 6. The CDR3 loop spans 14 amino acids. In nucleotides, the CDR3 is TGTGCCAGCAGTGGACAGGGGAGCGTATATGGCTACACCTTC. As protein: CASSGQGSVYGYTF.

V and J are TRBV6-5 and TRBJ1-2; D gene ambiguous. CDR1 and CDR2 (germline): MNHEY, SVGAGI. The ends were cut back, 2 bases at V and 0 bases at J, with 10 bases in the middle. The CDR3 sequence is 15 residues long. The CDR3 region has the DNA TGTGCCAGCAGTTACGAGGCAGATACTAACTATGGCTACACCTTC. Its translation is CASSYEADTNYGYTF.

This rearrangement joins TRBV7-2 to TRBJ2-4, with 9 bases matching TRBD1. Germline assignment: CDR1 SGHTA and CDR2 FQGNSA. Unmatched junction bases numbered 11, after V lost 5 bases and J lost 3 bases. The CDR3 spans 17 residues. CDR3 residues: CASSPEGTGSFKNIQYF. CDR3 nucleotide sequence: TGTGCCAGCAGCCCCGAGGGGACAGGGTCGTTCAAAAACATTCAGTACTTC.

The genes are TRBV6-5 and TRBJ2-7; no definite D call. The CDR3 runs to 12 residues. V gave up 6 bases and J gave up 6 bases, with 12 bases separating them. Germline CDR1 reads MNHEY; CDR2 reads SVGAGI. In DNA form, the CDR3 reads TGTGCCAGCAGGTACCCAGGCAGCGAGCAGTACTTC. This translates into CASRYPGSEQYF.

The rearrangement joins TRBV7-3 to TRBJ2-7; weak D call: TRBD1 (7 bases). The V end was cut by 4 bases, the J end by 1 base, with 26 bases between. Per germline, CDR1 SGHTA and CDR2 FQGTGA. The CDR3 is 19 residues long. CDR3 in DNA: TGTGCCAGCAGCTCGATCCAGCCACCTGCGGGACAGATATCCTACGAGCAGTACTTC. Its translation: CASSSIQPPAGQISYEQYF.

This chain uses TRBV7-9 with TRBJ1-6, with D maybe TRBD1 (6 bases). The germline CDR1 and CDR2 sequences are SEHNR and FQNEAQ (reference sequence). CDR3 size: 18 residues. V was clipped by 4 bases and J by 0 bases, with 16 bases between them. The CDR3 region is CASSSQGKTGSYNSPLHF. The CDR3 nucleotides are TGTGCCAGCAGCTCCCAGGGGAAGACGGGCTCCTATAATTCACCCCTCCACTTT.

This clonotype was seen a handful of times. The rearrangement joins TRBV20-1 to TRBJ2-1; D call uncertain. Trimming took off 3 bases at V and 1 base at J, with 13 bases between the two ends. Germline values: CDR1 DFQATT, CDR2 SNEGSKA (reference sequence). The CDR3 totals 15 residues. The CDR3 DNA is TGCAGTGCTAGCCCTTTAGGAGCTTCCTACAATGAGCAGTTCTTC. It specifies CSASPLGASYNEQFF.

CDR3 bases: TGTGCCACCAGTGATTCCCCCCCTGACAGGACGTTCGGGCAGCAGTTCTTC. It codes for CATSDSPPDRTFGQQFF. The chain joins TRBV24-1 to TRBJ2-1; D is perhaps TRBD1 (6 bases). Trimming shortened V by 2 bases and J by 11 bases, and 24 bases separated the two germline ends. Germline lookup yields CDR1 KGHDR and CDR2 SFDVKD. The CDR3 is 17 amino acids.

V and J are TRBV20-1 and TRBJ2-1, with D possibly TRBD2 on 5 matching bases. The V end was cut by 3 bases, the J end by 6 bases, with 12 bases between. The CDR3 has 13 amino acids. CDR1 and CDR2 (germline): DFQATT, SNEGSKA (reference sequence). The CDR3 loop is CSASWRVINEQFF. The CDR3 DNA is TGCAGTGCTAGTTGGCGGGTGATCAATGAGCAGTTCTTC.